The 8 T cell receptor beta chains presented below share a single source sample, sequenced in a study of post-analysis software for immune sequencing data. Study-wide points: Roughly 5 TRBV segments occurring more often in patients than controls included TRBV5-6, TRBV5-1 and TRBV20-1.

Antigen specificity for these receptors is unknown. Unique molecular identifiers featured in each of the TCR beta cDNA libraries. Via MiXCR, TCRdb re-called the PCR reads, giving one row per CDR3 protein. The data show 820,000 or so distinct CDR3 sequences, roughly 50% seen once. The sample taken for sequencing was blood. Every receptor here comes from a girl under 18 with multiple sclerosis.

This clonotype was seen ten or more times. The chain has TRBV20-1 and TRBJ2-7; D gene uncertain. The CDR3 runs to 13 residues. Germline V CDR1 and CDR2: DFQATT, SNEGSKA (reference sequence). V lost 6 bases and J 0 bases, leaving 12 bases between the germline ends. The CDR3 loop reads CSAYSASSYEQYF. Written as DNA, the CDR3 is TGCAGTGCCTACTCGGCTAGCTCCTACGAGCAGTACTTC.

This chain joins TRBV6-4 and TRBJ2-3, with 10 bases that match TRBD2. V trimming: 6 bases; J trimming: 3 bases; junction bases outside the gene matches: 0. CDR1 and CDR2 (germline): MRHNA, SNTAGT. The CDR3 consists of 13 residues. CDR3 sequence reads: CASRLAGTDTQYF. For the CDR3, the DNA is TGTGCCAGCAGACTAGCGGGGACAGATACGCAGTATTTT.

This clonotype was counted between two and nine times. The V call is TRBV5-1, the J call TRBJ2-3, with TRBD2 identical over 8 bases. Germline V gene sequence: CDR1 SGHRS, CDR2 YFSETQ. Germline trimming cut 0 bases from V and 2 bases from J; bases unmatched to any gene: 5. The CDR3 runs 16 residues. CDR3 region: CASSLVAGGSTDTQYF. In DNA form, the CDR3 reads TGCGCCAGCAGCTTGGTTGCGGGGGGTTCCACAGATACGCAGTATTTT.

This chain connects TRBV6-6 to TRBJ2-7; 7 nucleotides agree with TRBD2. Looked up from germline, CDR1 is MNHNY and CDR2 is SVGAGI (reference sequence). J gave up 6 bases and V 0 bases, and 8 bases lay outside the gene matches. This CDR3 spans 15 amino acids. CDR3 DNA sequence: TGTGCCAGCAGTTACTCGAGGGCGGGAGAGAGCGAGCAGTACTTC. Its translation: CASSYSRAGESEQYF.

This clonotype was recorded a few times. The rearrangement joins TRBV4-1 to TRBJ2-7; tentatively, D is TRBD1 (5 bases). Germline V gene lookup returns CDR1 MGHRA and CDR2 YSYEKL. V lost 3 bases and J 7 bases, leaving 7 bases between the germline ends. The CDR3 length is 11 residues. CDR3 nucleotides: TGCGCCAGCAGCCAGAACAGGGAGCAGTACTTC. The encoded protein is CASSQNREQYF.

The J gene is TRBJ2-2, the V gene TRBV12-5; possible D gene TRBD2, 6 bases. V was cut by 3 bases and J by 6 bases, with 8 bases left in between. The CDR3 totals 13 residues. In germline, CDR1 is LGHNT, CDR2 FRNRAP. The CDR3 DNA reads as TGTGCTAGTGGTTTCCTAGCGTCCGGGGAGCTGTTTTTT. Encoded protein: CASGFLASGELFF. The variable domain in full, with the rest retrieved from reference TRBV12-5 and TRBJ2-2, is DARVTQTPRHKVTEMGQEVTMRCQPILGHNTVFWYRQTMMQGLELLAYFRNRAPLDDSGMPKDRFSAEMPDATLATLKIQPSEPRDSAVYFCASGFLASGELFFGEGSRLTVL.

The table lists this clonotype with many counts. V gene TRBV20-1 combines with J gene TRBJ2-7, with D uncertain. This CDR3 comprises 12 residues. Germline V gene sequence: CDR1 DFQATT, CDR2 SNEGSKA (reference sequence). Trimming cost V 0 bases and J 0 bases, with 3 bases left between them. The DNA of the CDR3 is TGCAGTGCTAGAGACAGCTCCTACGAGCAGTACTTC. Protein sequence: CSARDSSYEQYF.

A few counts support this clonotype. This rearrangement joins TRBV20-1 to TRBJ2-7; TRBD1 agrees at 7 bases. This CDR3 contains 16 residues. Germline CDR1 DFQATT, CDR2 SNEGSKA (reference sequence). V lost 5 bases to trimming and J lost 2 bases; unmatched junction nucleotides: 15. This CDR3 reads CSAATGFNHPTYEQYF. The CDR3 bases are TGCAGTGCTGCGACAGGGTTCAATCACCCCACCTACGAGCAGTACTTC.